This T cell receptor beta chain was documented in a study of glioma-infiltrating T cells after dendritic cell vaccination. Looking at the study overall: Three intradermal dendritic cell vaccine injections were given every two weeks.

Regarding the study as a whole: TCR clonality showed no direct relationship with survival.

Germline CDR1 reads SGHRS; CDR2 reads YFSETQ. The length of the CDR3 is 15 residues. Trimming pared 1 base from V and 3 bases from J, leaving 14 bases between. The sample holds one count of this clone. Its antigen is undetermined. Method: immunoSEQ multiplex PCR; TCRdb's copy keeps in-frame clones and lacks some. The table has 100,000 or so clones, 86% seen once. The gene calls are TRBV5-1 and TRBJ2-7, with no clear D. This TCR was recovered from a human donor with glioblastoma. The source was blood, collected before dendritic cell vaccination. The CDR3 here is CASSLFTQANYEQYF. CDR3 nucleotides: TGCGCCAGCAGCTTGTTTACGCAGGCGAACTACGAGCAGTACTTC. Drawing the rest from reference TRBV5-1 and TRBJ2-7, the complete variable domain is KAGVTQTPRYLIKTRGQQVTLSCSPISGHRSVSWYQQTPGQGLQFLFEYFSETQRNKGNFPGRFSGRQFSNSRSEMNVSTLELGDSALYLCASSLFTQANYEQYFGPGTRLTVT.